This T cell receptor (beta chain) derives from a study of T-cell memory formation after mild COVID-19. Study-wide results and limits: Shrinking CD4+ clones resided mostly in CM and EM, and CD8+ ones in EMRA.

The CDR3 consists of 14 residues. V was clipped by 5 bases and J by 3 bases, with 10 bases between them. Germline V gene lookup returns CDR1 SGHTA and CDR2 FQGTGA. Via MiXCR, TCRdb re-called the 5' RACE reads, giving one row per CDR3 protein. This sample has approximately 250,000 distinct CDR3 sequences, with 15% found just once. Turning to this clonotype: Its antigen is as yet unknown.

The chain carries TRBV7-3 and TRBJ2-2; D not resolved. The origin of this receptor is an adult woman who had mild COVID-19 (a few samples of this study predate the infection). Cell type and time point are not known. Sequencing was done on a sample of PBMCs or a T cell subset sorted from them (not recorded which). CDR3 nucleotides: TGTGCCAGCAGCCCGGACGGATACACCGGGGAGCTGTTTTTT. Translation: CASSPDGYTGELFF.